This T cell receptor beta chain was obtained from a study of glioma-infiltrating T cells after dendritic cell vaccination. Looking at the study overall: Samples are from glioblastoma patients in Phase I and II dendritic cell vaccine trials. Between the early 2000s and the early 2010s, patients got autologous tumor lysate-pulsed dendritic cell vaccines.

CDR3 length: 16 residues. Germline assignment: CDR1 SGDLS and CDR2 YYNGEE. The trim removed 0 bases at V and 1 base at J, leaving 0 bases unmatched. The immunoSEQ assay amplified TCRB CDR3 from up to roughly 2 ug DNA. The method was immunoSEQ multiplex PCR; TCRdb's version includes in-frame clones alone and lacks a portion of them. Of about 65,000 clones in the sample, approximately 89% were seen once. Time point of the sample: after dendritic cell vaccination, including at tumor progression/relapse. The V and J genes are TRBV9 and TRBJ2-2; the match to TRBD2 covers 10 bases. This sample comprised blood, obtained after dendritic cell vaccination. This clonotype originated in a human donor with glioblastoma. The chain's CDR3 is CASSVVAGGNTGELFF. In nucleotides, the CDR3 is TGTGCCAGCAGCGTAGTAGCGGGAGGGAACACCGGGGAGCTGTTTTTT.